One sample yielded the 5 T cell receptor beta chains listed below, sequenced in a study of neurological immune-mediated disorders. TCRdb re-called the 5' RACE reads through MiXCR, storing one row per CDR3 protein. The sample carries about 30,000 distinct CDR3 sequences, more than 14% recorded once. Sequencing input: PBMCs. These receptors originate from a man in his sixties or seventies in good health.

The chain links TRBV20-1 to TRBJ2-7; 7 bases map to TRBD2. V lost 8 bases, J lost 1 base, and 11 bases stayed unmatched. Germline values: CDR1 DFQATT, CDR2 SNEGSKA (reference sequence). CDR3 length equals 14 residues. CDR3 region: CSTKRDPQSYEQYF. The CDR3 bases are TGCAGTACAAAGCGGGACCCACAGTCCTACGAGCAGTACTTC.

The chain joins TRBV29-1 to TRBJ1-1; 12 bases align to TRBD1. After removal of 4 bases from V and 1 base from J, the junction contained 10 bases not matched to a gene. This CDR3 is 17 amino acids long. Germline loops: CDR1 SQVTM, CDR2 ANQGSEA. CDR3 amino acids: CSVGGYRDRGRNTEAFF. In nucleotides, the CDR3 is TGCAGCGTTGGTGGATACCGGGACAGGGGGCGGAACACTGAAGCTTTCTTT. The whole variable domain, remainder taken from reference TRBV29-1 and TRBJ1-1, is SAVISQKPSRDICQRGTSLTIQCQVDSQVTMMFWYRQQPGQSLTLIATANQGSEATYESGFVIDKFPISRPNLTFSTLTVSNMSPEDSSIYLCSVGGYRDRGRNTEAFFGQGTRLTVV.

This clonotype was seen ten or more times. The rearrangement joins TRBV24-1 to TRBJ2-1; D is perhaps TRBD1 or TRBD2 (5 bases each). V dropped 1 base and J dropped 4 bases, with 10 bases sitting between them. This CDR3 has 15 residues. The germline V gene has CDR1 KGHDR and CDR2 SFDVKD. CDR3 nucleotides: TGTGCCACCAGTGATTTATGGGACCCTTACAATGAGCAGTTCTTC. Translating it yields CATSDLWDPYNEQFF.

This clonotype has ten or more counts. The J gene is TRBJ2-1, the V gene TRBV15, with TRBD2 matching over 7 bases. This CDR3 comprises 14 residues. Germline V gene data show CDR1 as LNHNV and CDR2 as YYDKDF (reference sequence). V shed 6 bases and J 0 bases; nucleotides not matched to a gene: 2. The chain's CDR3 is CATRGGSSYNEQFF. The CDR3 DNA reads TGTGCCACCAGGGGAGGGAGCTCCTACAATGAGCAGTTCTTC.

This clonotype was seen many times. The V gene is TRBV6-4, the J gene TRBJ2-5; D perhaps matches TRBD2 (7 bases). The CDR3 totals 14 residues. Trimming removed 8 bases at V and 7 bases at J, with 20 bases between. Germline CDR1 is MRHNA and CDR2 is SNTAGT. CDR3 nucleotide sequence: TGTGCCAGCGGAGGGGGAAGCGGGAAGGGGACCCAGTACTTC. This codes for CASGGGSGKGTQYF.